These 15 T cell receptor beta chains share one sample of origin, sequenced in a study of T-cell reconstitution after alpha-beta-depleted transplantation in children. As it was prepared, the TCRbeta library received unique molecular identifiers. TCRdb recomputed calls from the PCR reads with MiXCR, one row per CDR3 protein. The sample yields 330,000 or so distinct CDR3 sequences, over 9% seen once. The sequences come from PBMCs from the stem cell graft donor, collected from the stem cell graft. Receptors originate from a human donor who donated a stem cell graft to a child with acute lymphoblastic leukemia.

This clonotype was seen only a few times. The chain links TRBV20-1 to TRBJ2-7; 9 nucleotides align to TRBD2. This CDR3 comprises 14 residues. The trim removed 6 bases at V and 2 bases at J, leaving 8 bases unmatched. Germline CDR1 reads DFQATT; CDR2 reads SNEGSKA (reference sequence). CDR3 residues: CSALSGSPPYEQYF. The CDR3 DNA is TGCAGTGCCCTTAGCGGGAGCCCCCCCTACGAGCAGTACTTC.

The CDR3 DNA is TGTGCCAGCACCCCGGGAGCCTACGAGCAGTACTTC. It specifies CASTPGAYEQYF. The V gene is TRBV2, the J gene TRBJ2-7; possible D gene TRBD2, 6 bases. CDR1 SNHLY and CDR2 FYNNEI come from the germline V gene. With 7 bases removed from V and 2 bases from J, the gap between germline ends came to 9 bases. CDR3 length: 12 residues.

The chain employs TRBV7-9 and TRBJ2-5, with 12 bases that match TRBD1. The length of the CDR3 is 16 residues. CDR1 is SEHNR, CDR2 FQNEAQ, per germline (reference sequence). The J segment lost 3 bases and the V segment lost 5 bases, leaving 7 bases of the junction unmatched. In DNA form, the CDR3 reads TGTGCCAGCAGCCCCCGGGACAGGGGGCGCAAAGAGACCCAGTACTTC. Encoded protein: CASSPRDRGRKETQYF.

V and J are TRBV18 and TRBJ1-1, with 8 nucleotides matching TRBD1. V lost 0 bases and J lost 1; bases outside the gene matches: 1. The CDR3 is 15 residues long. Germline CDR1 and CDR2: KGHSH and LQKENI. The CDR3 nucleotides are TGTGCCAGCTCACCACCGGACAGGGCGAACACTGAAGCTTTCTTT. Translating it yields CASSPPDRANTEAFF.

This clonotype occurred many times. V usage is TRBV12-3 or TRBV12-4 and J usage is TRBJ2-4; weak D call: TRBD1 (6 bases). The CDR3 runs 12 residues. V was clipped by 6 bases and J by 6 bases, with 9 bases between them. The CDR3 region is CASRIRGNIQYF. CDR3 nucleotide sequence: TGTGCCAGCAGGATCAGGGGAAACATTCAGTACTTC.

This clonotype was counted between two and nine times. The J gene is TRBJ2-1, the V gene TRBV2; possible D gene TRBD2, 5 bases. The CDR3 length is 18 residues. V lost 1 base to trimming and J lost 2 bases, with 18 bases between them. CDR1 and CDR2 (germline): SNHLY, FYNNEI. CDR3 loop: CASSEEWSGQLAYNEQFF. DNA for the CDR3: TGTGCCAGCAGTGAAGAATGGAGCGGCCAACTTGCCTACAATGAGCAGTTCTTC. Together with reference TRBV2 and TRBJ2-1, the CDR3 gives the full variable domain: EPEVTQTPSHQVTQMGQEVILRCVPISNHLYFYWYRQILGQKVEFLVSFYNNEISEKSEIFDDQFSVERPDGSNFTLKIRSTKLEDSAMYFCASSEEWSGQLAYNEQFFGPGTRLTVL.

This clonotype was detected ten times or more. J is TRBJ1-1 and V is TRBV5-1; D not resolved. Germline V gene sequence: CDR1 SGHRS, CDR2 YFSETQ. CDR3 length: 15 amino acids. Between the trimmed V and J ends, which lost 0 bases and 1 base, there was a span of 10 bases. CDR3: CASSLVTGSNTEAFF. CDR3 sequence (DNA): TGCGCCAGCAGCTTGGTCACGGGATCGAACACTGAAGCTTTCTTT.

The CDR3 here is CATSDWGDTQYF. For the CDR3, the DNA is TGTGCCACCAGTGATTGGGGGGATACGCAGTATTTT. This rearrangement joins TRBV24-1 to TRBJ2-3; possibly TRBD1 or TRBD2 for D (5 bases each). This CDR3 contains 12 residues. Germline V gene sequence: CDR1 KGHDR, CDR2 SFDVKD. Trimming took 2 bases from V and 6 from J, leaving 5 bases between them.

This clonotype was observed a few times. The genes are TRBV6-7 and TRBJ1-3; unclear D gene. TRBV6-7 is annotated as an ORF whose role is uncertain. This CDR3 has 16 amino acids. Trimming stripped 8 bases from V and 2 bases from J, with 19 bases between. The DNA of the CDR3 is TGTGCCAGCCAGCGGAAATCCTCGTCGACTGGAAACACCATATATTTT. Its protein is CASQRKSSSTGNTIYF.

The rearrangement joins TRBV7-6 to TRBJ2-7; 13 bases map to TRBD2. The CDR3 runs to 16 residues. Per the germline V gene, CDR1 is SGHVS and CDR2 is FNYEAQ. Germline trimming cut 5 bases from V and 0 bases from J; bases unmatched to any gene: 4. The CDR3 here is CASSARLAGGSYEQYF. The CDR3 nucleotides read TGTGCCAGCAGCGCCAGACTAGCGGGGGGCTCCTACGAGCAGTACTTC. The entire variable domain, with the rest obtained from reference TRBV7-6 and TRBJ2-7, is as follows: GAGVSQSPRYKVTKRGQDVALRCDPISGHVSLYWYRQALGQGPEFLTYFNYEAQQDKSGLPNDRFSAERPEGSISTLTIQRTEQRDSAMYRCASSARLAGGSYEQYFGPGTRLTVT.

This clonotype was recorded many times. The chain couples TRBV6-5 to TRBJ1-6; perhaps TRBD1 as D (5 bases). Trimming stripped 3 bases from V and 7 bases from J, with 13 bases between. Germline loops: CDR1 MNHEY, CDR2 SVGAGI. CDR3 length equals 15 residues. CDR3 protein: CASSYETASNSPLHF. The DNA for the CDR3 is TGTGCCAGCAGTTATGAGACAGCATCAAATTCACCCCTCCACTTT.

V usage is TRBV7-9 and J usage is TRBJ1-2, with 8 bases matching TRBD1. The junction had 13 bases not matched to a gene; V was cut back by 5 bases and J by 8 bases. This CDR3 has 15 residues. Germline V gene sequence: CDR1 SEHNR, CDR2 FQNEAQ (reference sequence). The CDR3 reads CASSGGQDTMGGYTF. The CDR3 DNA follows: TGTGCCAGCAGCGGGGGACAGGATACTATGGGCGGCTACACCTTC.

This clonotype came up many times. V and J are TRBV7-9 and TRBJ2-5, with 7 bases that match TRBD2. Germline values: CDR1 SEHNR, CDR2 FQNEAQ (reference sequence). The CDR3 consists of 14 residues. The V segment lost 2 bases and the J segment 5 bases; nucleotides outside the gene matches: 5. CDR3 in amino acids: CASSLRAGVETQYF. The CDR3 coding sequence is TGTGCCAGCAGCTTACGGGCGGGAGTGGAGACCCAGTACTTC.

The V gene is TRBV5-1, the J gene TRBJ2-5; D may be TRBD2 (7 bases). Germline V gene sequence: CDR1 SGHRS, CDR2 YFSETQ. The CDR3 length is 17 residues. Between the trimmed V and J ends, which lost 4 bases and 5 bases, there was a span of 24 bases. DNA of the CDR3: TGCGCCAGCAGCCCATTTGGAGGGGGAGGGCCGTCGGAGACCCAGTACTTC. This sequence encodes CASSPFGGGGPSETQYF.

The chain recombines TRBV4-3 with TRBJ1-1; a possible D gene is TRBD1 (5 bases). V lost 0 bases and J lost 6, with 14 bases in between. The CDR3 has 15 amino acids. The germline CDR1 and CDR2 sequences are LGHNA and YSLEER. DNA for the CDR3: TGCGCCAGCAGCCAAGATCCTAGGGGCGGAGCTGAAGCTTTCTTT. Amino acids: CASSQDPRGGAEAFF.